This TCR beta chain was identified in a study of T cells in Graves' hyperthyroidism and ophthalmopathy. Study results and caveats: Classification by a 13 V-J model distinguished ophthalmopathy from stable hyperthyroidism.

In its sample, this clonotype was seen many times. What it binds is unknown. Using RNA transcripts as the source, TCR beta CDR3 regions were amplified. HTBI primers were the set used in a first-round RT-PCR of the TCR CDR3. TCRdb analysed the multiplex PCR reads with MiXCR anew, one entry per CDR3 protein. There are roughly 640,000 distinct CDR3 sequences in the sample; about 16% occur only once, and around 3.5% lies in the top ten. In the ophthalmopathy cohort, Clinical Activity Score was at least 3, NOSPECS grade at least 4, and duration under 3 months. Every diagnosis used clinical symptoms, serum thyroxine and TRAb, thyroid ultrasound and orbital computed tomography. Germline CDR1 and CDR2: KGHSH and LQKENI. V was pared by 0 bases and J by 3 bases, with 12 bases between. CDR3 length: 16 amino acids.

Sequenced: blood. The chain couples TRBV18 to TRBJ2-1, with D uncertain. The sequence was collected from a woman aged 40-49 years with Graves' ophthalmopathy. The CDR3 loop reads CASSPPGAADYNEQFF. CDR3 coding DNA: TGTGCCAGCTCACCACCCGGCGCGGCGGACTACAATGAGCAGTTCTTC.